This entry lists 14 T cell receptor beta chains sequenced from one sample in a study of response to subunit inactivated influenza vaccine. TCRdb fed the RT-PCR reads into MiXCR, producing one record per CDR3 protein. The sample comprises around 580,000 distinct CDR3 sequences, about 12% of which are singletons, and about a tenth rests with the top ten. The specimen was PBMCs from blood, collected on the day of vaccination. Every receptor here comes from a man aged 50 or older who received an inactivated influenza vaccine.

This clonotype was seen only a few times. The chain recombines TRBV12-3 or TRBV12-4 with TRBJ2-1; no reliable D call. V dropped 1 base and J dropped 8 bases, with 12 bases sitting between them. CDR3 length: 14 residues. The CDR3 spells CASSLGTPIHEQFF. CDR3 nucleotides: TGTGCCAGCAGTTTAGGGACCCCTATACATGAGCAGTTCTTC.

This clonotype was seen only a few times. This sequence joins TRBV29-1 and TRBJ2-1; D is ambiguous. From germline, CDR1 is SQVTM and CDR2 ANQGSEA. CDR3 size: 11 residues. V was clipped by 5 bases and J by 6 bases, with 8 bases between them. In DNA form, the CDR3 reads TGCAGCGTTCCGGGTAGCAATGAGCAGTTCTTC. This encodes CSVPGSNEQFF.

V is TRBV7-9 and J is TRBJ2-1, with 9 bases identical to TRBD2. After removal of 3 bases from V and 0 bases from J, the junction contained 3 bases not matched to a gene. Per the germline V gene, CDR1 is SEHNR and CDR2 is FQNEAQ (reference sequence). CDR3 length: 16 residues. CDR3: CASSFGAGGSYNEQFF. The CDR3, as DNA: TGTGCCAGCAGCTTTGGAGCGGGGGGCTCCTACAATGAGCAGTTCTTC. The full variable domain, with the rest looked up from reference TRBV7-9 and TRBJ2-1, is DTGVSQNPRHKITKRGQNVTFRCDPISEHNRLYWYRQTLGQGPEFLTYFQNEAQLEKSRLLSDRFSAERPKGSFSTLEIQRTEQGDSAMYLCASSFGAGGSYNEQFFGPGTRLTVL.

This clonotype has more than one count but fewer than ten. The genes are TRBV6-1 and TRBJ2-2; either TRBD1 or TRBD2 may fit D (5 bases each). The V end lost 6 bases, the J end lost 6 bases, and 17 bases lay between the germline ends. Germline V CDR1 and CDR2: MNHNS, SASEGT. CDR3 size: 15 residues. CDR3 in amino acids: CASSPPGTSPGELFF. The CDR3 region has the DNA TGTGCCAGCAGCCCCCCCGGGACCTCCCCCGGGGAGCTGTTTTTT.

The V gene is TRBV28, the J gene TRBJ2-3; D unresolved. The V end was cut by 3 bases, the J end by 2 bases, with 21 bases between. CDR1 is MDHEN, CDR2 SYDVKM, per germline. The CDR3 contains 18 residues. CDR3 amino acids: CASSFMAGPGIITDTQYF. The CDR3 DNA reads as TGTGCCAGCAGTTTCATGGCCGGGCCTGGAATAATCACAGATACGCAGTATTTT.

This clonotype was counted between two and nine times. This chain uses TRBV5-4 with TRBJ2-1; D not resolved. The germline CDR1 and CDR2 sequences are SGHNT and YYREEE (reference sequence). This CDR3 spans 13 amino acids. V dropped 6 bases and J dropped 7 bases, with 14 bases sitting between them. The CDR3 reads CASTPRSSNEQFF. The CDR3 DNA sequence: TGTGCCAGCACGCCTCGGAGCAGTAATGAGCAGTTCTTC.

The gene calls are TRBV7-2 and TRBJ2-5; D not certain. Trimming stripped 5 bases from V and 2 bases from J, with 15 bases between. Germline values: CDR1 SGHTA, CDR2 FQGNSA. The CDR3 covers 15 residues. The CDR3, as DNA: TGTGCCAGCAGCCCCACTGGGCTGCGACAAGAGACCCAGTACTTC. This encodes CASSPTGLRQETQYF.

This clonotype was recorded a few times. The chain employs TRBV7-9 and TRBJ2-3; 11 bases map to TRBD1. Trimming removed 5 bases from V and 14 bases from J; junction bases left unmatched: 6. The CDR3 is made up of 12 amino acids. Germline V gene lookup returns CDR1 SEHNR and CDR2 FQNEAQ (reference sequence). The CDR3 sequence is CASSLTGTGGYF. In DNA form, the CDR3 reads TGTGCCAGCAGCCTTACCGGGACAGGGGGGTATTTT.

In its sample, this clonotype was seen a few times. The V gene is TRBV6-1, the J gene TRBJ1-5; D might be TRBD1 (6 bases). V lost 10 bases, J lost 4 bases, and 14 bases lay in between. The germline V gene has CDR1 MNHNS and CDR2 SASEGT. There are 13 residues in the CDR3. The DNA for the CDR3 is TGTGCCACACAGGGACGGGAGAATCAGCCCCAGCATTTT. Translated, it gives CATQGRENQPQHF.

The table lists this clonotype with a few counts. This sequence joins TRBV6-1 and TRBJ2-3, with 8 bases matching TRBD2. This CDR3 has 15 residues. Per germline, CDR1 MNHNS and CDR2 SASEGT. V was clipped by 3 bases and J by 2 bases; unmatched bases: 4. CDR3 in amino acids: CASSDSGAITDTQYF. The CDR3 DNA is TGTGCCAGCAGTGATAGCGGGGCAATCACAGATACGCAGTATTTT.

This clonotype was seen a few times. This rearrangement joins TRBV4-1 to TRBJ1-1; a possible D gene is TRBD1 (5 bases). The CDR3 runs 14 residues. Germline CDR1 and CDR2: MGHRA and YSYEKL. V lost 2 bases, J lost 1 base, and 8 bases lay in between. CDR3 nucleotide sequence: TGCGCCAGCAGCCAATTGACAGCGAACACTGAAGCTTTCTTT. Translation: CASSQLTANTEAFF.

There are many counts of this clonotype. The chain is built from TRBV12-3 or TRBV12-4 and TRBJ2-4; 9 bases are shared with TRBD1. V lost 3 bases, J lost 0 bases, and 9 bases stayed unmatched. CDR3 length: 18 residues. CDR3 region: CASSFIWDRELAKNIQYF. The CDR3 DNA is TGTGCCAGCAGTTTCATATGGGACAGGGAATTAGCCAAAAACATTCAGTACTTC.

The rearrangement uses TRBV12-3 or TRBV12-4 and TRBJ2-2; D perhaps matches TRBD1 (5 bases). Trimming removed 6 bases at V and 0 bases at J, with 14 bases between. The CDR3 spans 16 residues. The CDR3 region has the DNA TGTGCCAGCAGCCTCTGGGGCCCCGCGAACACCGGGGAGCTGTTTTTT. Translated, it gives CASSLWGPANTGELFF.

J is TRBJ2-1 and V is TRBV7-6; 13 nucleotides match TRBD2. The CDR3 length is 18 residues. J was trimmed by 10 bases and V by 2 bases; bases with no gene match: 14. Germline CDR1 SGHVS, CDR2 FNYEAQ. In DNA, the CDR3 is TGTGCCAGCAGCTTAAACGGACTAGCGGGAGTTAGGAACCGAGAGCAGTTCTTC. Translated: CASSLNGLAGVRNREQFF.